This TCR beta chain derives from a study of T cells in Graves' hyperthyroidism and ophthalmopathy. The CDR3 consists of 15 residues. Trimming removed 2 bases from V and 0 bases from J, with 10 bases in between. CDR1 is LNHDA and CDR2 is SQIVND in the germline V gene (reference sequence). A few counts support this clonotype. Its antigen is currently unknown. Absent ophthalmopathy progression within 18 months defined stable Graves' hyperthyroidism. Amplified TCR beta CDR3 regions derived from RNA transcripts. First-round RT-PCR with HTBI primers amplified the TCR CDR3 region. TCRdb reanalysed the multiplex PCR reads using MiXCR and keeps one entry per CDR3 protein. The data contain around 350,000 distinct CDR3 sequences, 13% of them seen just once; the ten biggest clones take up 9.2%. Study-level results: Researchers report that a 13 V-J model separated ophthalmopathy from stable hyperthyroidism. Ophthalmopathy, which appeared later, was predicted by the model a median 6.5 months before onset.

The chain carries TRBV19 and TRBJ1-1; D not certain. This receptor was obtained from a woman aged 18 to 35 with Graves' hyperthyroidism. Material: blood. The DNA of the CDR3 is TGTGCCAGTAGTATATCAACGGACTTGAACACTGAAGCTTTCTTT. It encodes CASSISTDLNTEAFF.